The TCR beta chain under discussion was sequenced for a study of T cells in tuberculosis. Study-level results: Active tuberculosis alpha repertoires lay closer to GMM-specific TCRs than controls'.

The assay was immunoSEQ multiplex PCR, and TCRdb's table has in-frame clones only and misses some. The sample includes tens of thousands of clones, around 92% seen only once; the top ten take approximately 6.8%. Time point in this sample: new active TB diagnosis, blood taken before or within 7 days of starting treatment. V lost 4 bases to trimming and J lost 7 bases; unmatched junction nucleotides: 5. Germline-derived CDR1 and CDR2 are LGHNA and YSLEER. The CDR3 consists of 14 residues. Remarks on this clone: The antigen is unknown.

The specimen comprised PBMCs, sampled at tuberculosis diagnosis. The J gene is TRBJ2-1, the V gene TRBV4-3, with TRBD2 matching 9 bases. This TCR came from an adult with tuberculosis. The CDR3 sequence is CASSLSGGKNEQFF. The CDR3 bases are TGCGCCAGCAGCCTAAGCGGGGGGAAGAATGAGCAGTTCTTC.